The rows below give T cell receptor beta chains drawn from one sample of a study of cytomegalovirus exposure and HLA in healthy donors. Generated by immunoSEQ multiplex PCR, the TCRdb table keeps only in-frame clones and is missing some. The sample lists around 170,000 clones; 77% were seen once. Sample: PBMCs. These receptors all stem from a man aged 18 to 30 in good health and CMV-seronegative. CDR3s include the opening cysteine and the closing phenylalanine or tryptophan. A D gene is named only where the DNA matches it firmly. Clone size is given for some rows only: seen once, a few or many times, or a class if the clone is expanded.

>TRBV13|TRBJ1-2|NA|TRBD1
CASSARQGPHGYTF
TGTGCCAGCAGCGCCCGACAGGGCCCTCACGGCTACACCTTC
>TRBV19|TRBJ2-7|NA|TRBD2
CASSIIPLAGLAGGPIREQYF
TGTGCCAGTAGTATAATCCCCCTCGCCGGACTAGCGGGAGGGCCGATTCGCGAGCAGTACTTC
>TRBV9|TRBJ2-5|NA|TRBD1
CASSVAGGTVQETQYF
TGTGCCAGCAGCGTAGCGGGTGGGACAGTGCAAGAGACCCAGTACTTC
>TRBV13|TRBJ2-7|NA|TRBD2
CASSSTGGEQYF
TGTGCCAGCAGCTCCACGGGAGGCGAGCAGTACTTC
>TRBV7-2|TRBJ2-4|NA|TRBD2
CASSISGSGVNIQYF
TGTGCCAGCAGCATCAGCGGGAGTGGGGTAAACATTCAGTACTTC
>TRBV18|TRBJ2-6|NA|NA
CASSPAGVNSGANVLTF
TGTGCCAGCTCACCGGCAGGGGTCAACTCTGGGGCCAACGTCCTGACTTTC
>TRBV5-4|TRBJ2-7|NA|NA
CASSLLRGALYEQYF
TGTGCCAGCAGCCTGTTACGGGGGGCCCTCTACGAGCAGTACTTC
>TRBV4-3|TRBJ2-1|NA|TRBD1
CASSQDGQGAYNEQFF
TGCGCCAGCAGCCAAGACGGGCAGGGGGCCTACAATGAGCAGTTCTTC
>TRBV30|TRBJ2-7|NA|TRBD2
CAWRVAGTGEQYF
TGTGCCTGGAGGGTAGCGGGAACCGGCGAGCAGTACTTC
>TRBV11-3|TRBJ1-2|NA|NA
CASSLGPIYGYTF
TGTGCCAGCAGCTTAGGGCCCATTTATGGCTACACCTTC
>TRBV9|TRBJ2-3|NA|TRBD2
CASTTSPDRDTQYF
TGTGCCAGCACGACTAGCCCGGATAGAGATACGCAGTATTTT
>TRBV7-2|TRBJ2-5|NA|NA
CASSIQETQYF
TGTGCCAGCAGCATACAAGAGACCCAGTACTTC
>TRBV29-1|TRBJ2-6|NA|TRBD1
CSVHGQGADGSGANVLTF
TGCAGCGTTCATGGACAGGGGGCCGATGGCTCTGGGGCCAACGTCCTGACTTTC
>TRBV7-2|TRBJ1-3|NA|NA
CASSKGLTRSGNTIYF
TGTGCCAGCAGCAAGGGGTTGACCCGCTCTGGAAACACCATATATTTT
>TRBV7-2|TRBJ1-4|NA|TRBD1
CASSFQIGTGVTTNEKLFF
TGTGCCAGCAGCTTCCAAATAGGGACAGGGGTCACGACTAATGAAAAACTGTTTTTT
>TRBV10-3|TRBJ1-2|once|NA
CAIRMDIFRGYTF
TGTGCCATCAGGATGGACATCTTTCGGGGCTACACCTTC
>TRBV4-1|TRBJ2-6|NA|TRBD1
CASSLEGGTGANVLTF
TGCGCCAGCAGCCTGGAAGGGGGCACCGGGGCCAACGTCCTGACTTTC
>TRBV27|TRBJ2-2|NA|TRBD2
CASSLSGLAGGSRTGELFF
TGTGCCAGCAGTTTATCCGGACTAGCGGGGGGGTCGCGCACCGGGGAGCTGTTTTTT
>TRBV30|TRBJ1-5|once|NA
CAWSGGMDQPQHF
TGTGCCTGGAGTGGAGGGATGGATCAGCCCCAGCATTTT
>TRBV6-1|TRBJ1-6|NA|NA
CASSEFQGKGRGSPLHF
TGTGCCAGCAGTGAATTCCAGGGGAAGGGAAGGGGTTCACCCCTCCACTTT
>TRBV6-5|TRBJ1-1|NA|NA
CASSPLQGNTEAFF
TGTGCCAGCAGTCCCTTACAGGGAAACACTGAAGCTTTCTTT
>TRBV7-2|TRBJ2-1|few|TRBD2
CASSSDSTSGRVKFF
TGTGCCAGCAGCTCCGATTCGACTAGCGGGAGGGTTAAGTTCTTC
>TRBV7-2|TRBJ1-5|few|NA
CASSSGINQPQHF
TGTGCCAGCAGCTCAGGGATCAATCAGCCCCAGCATTTT
>TRBV5-1|TRBJ2-2|NA|TRBD2
CASSLVAGETGELFF
TGCGCCAGCAGCTTGGTAGCGGGAGAGACCGGGGAGCTGTTTTTT
>TRBV11-3|TRBJ2-1|few|TRBD2
CASSLGGVAGVNEQFF
TGTGCCAGCAGCCTAGGGGGGGTAGCGGGAGTAAATGAGCAGTTCTTC
>TRBV29-1|TRBJ2-3|NA|TRBD2
CSVRGGSADTQYF
TGCAGCGTTCGGGGCGGGAGCGCAGATACGCAGTATTTT
>TRBV5-1|TRBJ1-1|NA|NA
CASSLVLSSDTEAFF
TGCGCCAGCAGCTTGGTTCTGTCCAGTGACACTGAAGCTTTCTTT
>TRBV30|TRBJ1-5|NA|TRBD1
CAWSVLKGAGGPQHF
TGTGCCTGGAGTGTACTAAAGGGGGCGGGGGGACCCCAGCATTTT
>TRBV7-9|TRBJ2-1|once|NA
CASSTRGSSYNEQFF
TGTGCCAGCAGTACCCGCGGAAGCTCCTACAATGAGCAGTTCTTC
>TRBV9|TRBJ2-7|once|TRBD2
CASSDSSGGSYEQYF
TGTGCCAGCAGCGACTCTAGCGGGGGGTCCTACGAGCAGTACTTC
>TRBV6-5|TRBJ2-7|NA|NA
CASSFMESRGNEQYF
TGTGCCAGCAGCTTCATGGAGTCGAGAGGGAACGAGCAGTACTTC
>TRBV4-3|TRBJ1-2|NA|NA
CASSQGMTYPKYGYTF
TGCGCCAGCAGCCAAGGGATGACATATCCGAAGTATGGCTACACCTTC
>TRBV5-1|TRBJ2-5|NA|NA
CASSLGQSFGEQYF
TGCGCCAGCAGCTTGGGGCAGTCGTTCGGGGAGCAGTACTTC
>TRBV28|TRBJ1-2|NA|NA
CASSLGREKAYTF
TGTGCCAGCAGTTTAGGGCGCGAGAAGGCCTACACCTTC